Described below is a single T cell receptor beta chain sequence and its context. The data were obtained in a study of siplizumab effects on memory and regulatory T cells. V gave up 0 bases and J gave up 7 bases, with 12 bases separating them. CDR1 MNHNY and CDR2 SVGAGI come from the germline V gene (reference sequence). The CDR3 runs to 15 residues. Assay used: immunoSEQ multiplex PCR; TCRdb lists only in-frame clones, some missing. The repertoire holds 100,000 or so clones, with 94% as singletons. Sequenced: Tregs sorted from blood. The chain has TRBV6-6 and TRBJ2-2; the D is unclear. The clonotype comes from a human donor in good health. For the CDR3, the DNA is TGTGCCAGCAGTTACTCCATTTTAGGGTTCGGGGAGCTGTTTTTT. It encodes CASSYSILGFGELFF.